One sample yielded the 22 T cell receptor beta chains listed below, sequenced in a study of T cells in Graves' hyperthyroidism and ophthalmopathy. The TCR beta CDR3 regions underwent amplification using RNA transcripts as the source. Researchers ran a first-round RT-PCR on the TCR CDR3 using the HTBI primer set. TCRdb re-called the multiplex PCR reads through MiXCR, storing one row per CDR3 protein. The data contain some 400,000 distinct CDR3 sequences, approximately 13% of them seen just once; the ten biggest clones take up around 21%. The sequenced sample was blood. Every receptor here comes from a man aged 30 to 45 with Graves' hyperthyroidism that later progressed to Graves' ophthalmopathy.

V usage is TRBV20-1 and J usage is TRBJ1-1; TRBD1 might be the D (6 bases). The CDR3 consists of 11 residues. Trimming pared 3 bases from V and 5 bases from J, leaving 7 bases between. The germline CDR1 and CDR2 sequences are DFQATT and SNEGSKA (reference sequence). CDR3 sequence reads: CSASGTTEAFF. CDR3 sequence (DNA): TGCAGTGCTAGCGGGACAACTGAAGCTTTCTTT.

The chain couples TRBV10-3 to TRBJ1-2; D unresolved. Between the trimmed V and J ends, which lost 3 bases and 1 base, there was a span of 12 bases. CDR1 and CDR2 from the germline V gene are ENHRY and SYGVKD. The CDR3 runs to 15 residues. CDR3 nucleotides: TGTGCCATCAGTGACCCCGCCGCGGTTAACTATGGCTACACCTTC. Protein sequence: CAISDPAAVNYGYTF.

This clonotype has at least ten counts. The rearrangement uses TRBV6-5 and TRBJ2-1; 9 positions match TRBD2. The CDR3 length is 15 residues. The germline V gene encodes CDR1 MNHEY and CDR2 SVGAGI. The V segment lost 0 bases and the J segment 5 bases; nucleotides outside the gene matches: 2. CDR3 residues: CASSYSTSGDNEQFF. Here the CDR3 DNA reads TGTGCCAGCAGTTACTCGACTAGCGGTGACAATGAGCAGTTCTTC.

This clonotype was picked up a small number of times. CDR3 loop: CASSLGLASVPYNEQFF. The CDR3 DNA follows: TGCGCCAGCAGCTTGGGGCTAGCGTCCGTTCCCTACAATGAGCAGTTCTTC. This chain connects TRBV5-1 to TRBJ2-1; D may be TRBD2 (6 bases). The germline V gene has CDR1 SGHRS and CDR2 YFSETQ. The CDR3 has 17 amino acids. The V gene lost 0 bases and the J gene lost 2 bases, with 15 bases spanning the gap.

This clonotype was counted a single time. V is TRBV4-1 and J is TRBJ2-7; TRBD1 is a possible D gene (7 bases). This CDR3 is 15 amino acids long. From germline, CDR1 is MGHRA and CDR2 YSYEKL. Trimming stripped 0 bases from V and 4 bases from J, with 13 bases between. The CDR3 nucleotides are TGCGCCAGCAGCCAAGAGGCGGGACAGTTTTACGAGCAGTACTTC. It yields the protein CASSQEAGQFYEQYF.

This clonotype was counted ten times or more. The chain combines TRBV29-1 with TRBJ2-7; D possibly corresponds to TRBD1 (6 bases). With 4 bases removed from V and 0 bases from J, the gap between germline ends came to 13 bases. The CDR3 consists of 14 residues. CDR1 SQVTM and CDR2 ANQGSEA come from the germline V gene. CDR3 nucleotides: TGCAGCGTTGGGGCGGCCAGGGGCTCCTACGAGCAGTACTTC. It translates to CSVGAARGSYEQYF.

This clonotype was counted ten times or more. The chain uses TRBV29-1 and TRBJ1-1, with D unclear. Germline V gene lookup returns CDR1 SQVTM and CDR2 ANQGSEA. The CDR3 totals 14 residues. V was pared by 2 bases and J by 1 base, with 11 bases between. The CDR3 bases are TGCAGCGTTGAATATTACTGGGGGAACACTGAAGCTTTCTTT. Its translation: CSVEYYWGNTEAFF.

This clonotype occurred many times. The chain employs TRBV3-1 and TRBJ1-2; tentatively, D is TRBD1 (6 bases). CDR1 is LGHDT, CDR2 YNNKEL, per germline (reference sequence). The V and J ends lost 2 bases and 8 bases respectively, with 21 bases between them. The CDR3 loop spans 16 amino acids. CDR3 nucleotide sequence: TGTGCCAGCAGCCAATCCAACTCCGGGACAACGTGGGGCTACACCTTC. As protein: CASSQSNSGTTWGYTF.

The sample holds many counts of this clonotype. This chain links TRBV12-5 with TRBJ2-3; TRBD1 might be the D (6 bases). CDR3 size: 13 residues. Germline V gene lookup returns CDR1 LGHNT and CDR2 FRNRAP. With 9 bases removed from V and 3 bases from J, the gap between germline ends came to 13 bases. CDR3 coding DNA: TGTGCTAGCCTACAGGGTTTGACAGATACGCAGTATTTT. It codes for CASLQGLTDTQYF.

The V gene is TRBV5-1, the J gene TRBJ1-3; D is perhaps TRBD1 (5 bases). Trimming pared 4 bases from V and 1 base from J, leaving 9 bases between. Germline loops: CDR1 SGHRS, CDR2 YFSETQ. The CDR3 has 14 residues. For the CDR3, the DNA is TGCGCCAGCAGCAAAGGGGAATCTGGAAACACCATATATTTT. It translates to CASSKGESGNTIYF.

In its sample, this clonotype was seen many times. The chain recombines TRBV30 with TRBJ1-4, with D possibly being TRBD1 (5 bases). CDR1 is GTSNPN and CDR2 is SVGIG in the germline V gene (reference sequence). V was pared by 7 bases and J by 8 bases, with 17 bases between. This CDR3 contains 13 residues. This CDR3 reads CAFNIPGSEKLFF. The CDR3 region has the DNA TGTGCCTTCAACATCCCAGGGAGCGAAAAACTGTTTTTT.

Worth noting for this clonotype: A clone one base away is much larger, so this may be a read error. CDR3 sequence (DNA): TGTGCCAGCAGTGAATGGGAACAGGGGTGGATCGGGACCCAGTACTTC. Translation gives CASSEWEQGWIGTQYF. The chain has TRBV25-1 and TRBJ2-5; TRBD1 matches 7 bases. Germline lookup yields CDR1 MGHDK and CDR2 SYGVNS. This CDR3 is built from 16 residues. Trimming took 1 base from V and 7 from J; bases not matched to a gene: 12.

This clonotype has at least ten counts. The J gene is TRBJ2-7, the V gene TRBV12-3 or TRBV12-4; D might be TRBD1 or TRBD2, each matching 5 bases. V was clipped by 1 base and J by 6 bases, with 13 bases between them. The CDR3 is 14 amino acids. CDR3 in DNA: TGTGCCAGCAGTTTAGGGAGGACATATGGCGAGCAGTACTTC. As protein: CASSLGRTYGEQYF.

This clonotype has ten or more counts. The rearrangement joins TRBV12-3 or TRBV12-4 to TRBJ2-5, with D hard to call. The CDR3 covers 15 residues. V lost 2 bases, J lost 4 bases, and 14 bases lay in between. The CDR3 loop reads CASSLTLQSGETQYF. As DNA, the CDR3 is TGTGCCAGCAGTTTAACCCTCCAGTCGGGAGAGACCCAGTACTTC.

This clonotype occurred once. The chain recombines TRBV6-9 with TRBJ2-4; 11 nucleotides align to TRBD1. Per germline, CDR1 MNHGY and CDR2 SVAAGI. The CDR3 runs to 18 residues. Trimming at V came to 3 bases and at J to 0 bases, leaving 7 bases not matched to a gene. The CDR3 loop reads CASSYGTGGDVAKNIQYF. The CDR3 nucleotides read TGTGCCAGCAGTTACGGGACAGGGGGGGACGTAGCCAAAAACATTCAGTACTTC.

A remark on this clonotype: A much larger clone sits a single nucleotide away, making a read error possible. The rearrangement uses TRBV11-2 and TRBJ2-5, with D tentatively TRBD2 (6 bases). Germline loops: CDR1 SGHAT, CDR2 FQNNGV. This CDR3 has 14 residues. V gave up 8 bases and J gave up 3 bases, with 16 bases separating them. The chain's CDR3 is CASGPLGGKETQYF. The CDR3 DNA follows: TGTGCCAGCGGCCCCCTGGGGGGTAAAGAGACCCAGTACTTC.

The V and J genes are TRBV20-1 and TRBJ1-6, with a possible D match to TRBD1 (6 bases). Trimming took 6 bases from V and 9 from J, leaving 15 bases between them. The germline V gene encodes CDR1 DFQATT and CDR2 SNEGSKA (reference sequence). This CDR3 spans 13 amino acids. The CDR3 protein is CSANRVAFSPLHF. The DNA for the CDR3 is TGCAGTGCCAACAGGGTGGCGTTTTCACCCCTCCACTTT.

A few counts support this clonotype. The genes are TRBV28 and TRBJ2-3; TRBD1 or TRBD2 may be the D gene (5 bases each). CDR3 length equals 14 residues. From germline, CDR1 is MDHEN and CDR2 SYDVKM. V lost 3 bases to trimming and J lost 6 bases, with 13 bases between them. CDR3 nucleotides: TGTGCCAGCAGTTTCACGGGGCCCTTGGATACGCAGTATTTT. Its translation: CASSFTGPLDTQYF.

This clonotype was seen repeatedly, ten times or more. V gene TRBV6-1 combines with J gene TRBJ2-1; D may be TRBD1 (6 bases). Germline loops: CDR1 MNHNS, CDR2 SASEGT. The V gene lost 5 bases and the J gene lost 0 bases, with 11 bases spanning the gap. The length of the CDR3 is 15 residues. CDR3 region: CASSYGQSSYNEQFF. CDR3 nucleotide sequence: TGTGCCAGCAGTTACGGACAGAGCTCCTACAATGAGCAGTTCTTC.

This rearrangement joins TRBV5-6 to TRBJ1-4; D gene uncertain. Trimming removed 3 bases at V and 10 bases at J, with 7 bases between. CDR3 length equals 11 residues. Per the germline V gene, CDR1 is SGHDT and CDR2 is YYEEEE. CDR3 sequence: CASSSRGKLFF. The CDR3 DNA sequence: TGTGCCAGCAGCTCGCGCGGAAAACTGTTTTTT. Looking up the rest from reference TRBV5-6 and TRBJ1-4 gives the full variable domain: DAGVTQSPTHLIKTRGQQVTLRCSPKSGHDTVSWYQQALGQGPQFIFQYYEEEERQRGNFPDRFSGHQFPNYSSELNVNALLLGDSALYLCASSSRGKLFFGSGTQLSVL.

This sequence joins TRBV4-1 and TRBJ1-4; 7 nucleotides align to TRBD1. V dropped 3 bases and J dropped 1; count of bases not matched to a gene: 2. CDR1 and CDR2 (germline): MGHRA, YSYEKL. CDR3 length: 15 residues. The CDR3 DNA reads TGCGCCAGCAGCCAGAGACAGGGAACTAATGAAAAACTGTTTTTT. This gives the protein CASSQRQGTNEKLFF.

This clonotype was seen repeatedly, ten times or more. The gene calls are TRBV5-6 and TRBJ1-1; 7 bases agree with TRBD1. CDR1 is SGHDT and CDR2 is YYEEEE in the germline V gene. This CDR3 region has 13 residues. J was trimmed by 5 bases and V by 4 bases; bases with no gene match: 5. The CDR3 region has the DNA TGTGCCAGCAGCGACGACAGGGAGACTGAAGCTTTCTTT. This gives the protein CASSDDRETEAFF.